This T cell receptor beta chain comes out of a study of circulating and synovial CD4+ cells in juvenile arthritis. General study findings and limits: Circulating pathogenic-like lymphocytes shared a substantially higher fraction of CDR3 sequences with synovium than bulk blood.

Per germline, CDR1 MNHEY and CDR2 SVGAGI. V lost 6 bases and J 4 bases, leaving 15 bases between the germline ends. The CDR3 covers 14 residues. Remarks on this clone: The antigen remains unidentified.

The repertoire was sequenced with immunoSEQ multiplex PCR; TCRdb's copy has only in-frame clones and lacks some. Of tens of thousands of clones listed, roughly 95% are singletons. The rearrangement uses TRBV6-5 and TRBJ1-2, with TRBD1 as a possible D gene (6 bases). Sequencing was performed on CD4+ T cells from blood. This receptor was identified in a human donor with juvenile idiopathic arthritis. The CDR3 DNA sequence: TGTGCCAGCAGCCCCGGGGGGGGCGTCTATGGCTACACCTTC. Its protein product is CASSPGGGVYGYTF.